Listed here is a single T cell receptor (beta chain). The antigen remains unidentified. This sample also contains other DNA sequences that code for the same CDR3. Here immunoSEQ multiplex PCR was the method, and the copy in TCRdb shows in-frame clones only, minus some. The sample yields about 250,000 clones, more than 85% seen once. This sample is drawn from a study of cytomegalovirus exposure and HLA in healthy donors. Looking at the study overall: It was reported in a later analysis that the same platform had been used for the 120 validation repertoires as for the roughly 650 first-cohort repertoires.

Germline CDR1 SGHRS, CDR2 YFSETQ. The CDR3 consists of 12 residues. The V end was cut by 1 base, the J end by 2 bases, with 2 bases between. Study-level results: The study designated 164 TCR beta chains cytomegalovirus-associated. In vitro, three CMV-associated chains proved specific for CMV antigens.

The V and J genes are TRBV5-1 and TRBJ2-3; no firm D call. The receptor was derived from a man younger than 35 in good health and CMV-seropositive. Sequenced input: PBMCs. CDR3 coding DNA: TGCGCCAGCAGCTTGTCCACAGATACGCAGTATTTT. Amino acid sequence: CASSLSTDTQYF. The complete variable domain, with remaining parts taken from reference TRBV5-1 and TRBJ2-3, reads KAGVTQTPRYLIKTRGQQVTLSCSPISGHRSVSWYQQTPGQGLQFLFEYFSETQRNKGNFPGRFSGRQFSNSRSEMNVSTLELGDSALYLCASSLSTDTQYFGPGTRLTVL.